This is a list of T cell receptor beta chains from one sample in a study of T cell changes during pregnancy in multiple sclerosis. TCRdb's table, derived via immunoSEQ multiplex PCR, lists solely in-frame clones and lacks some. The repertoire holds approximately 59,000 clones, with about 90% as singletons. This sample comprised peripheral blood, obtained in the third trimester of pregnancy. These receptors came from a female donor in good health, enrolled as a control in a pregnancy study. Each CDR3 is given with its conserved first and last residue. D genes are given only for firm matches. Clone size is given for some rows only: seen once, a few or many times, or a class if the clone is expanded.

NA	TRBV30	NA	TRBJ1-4	TGTGCCTGGGGAGCCCGCTCAACTAATGAAAAACTGTTTTTT	CAWGARSTNEKLFF
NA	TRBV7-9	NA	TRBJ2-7	TGTGCCAGCAGCCCTCGTGACGAGCAGTACTTC	CASSPRDEQYF
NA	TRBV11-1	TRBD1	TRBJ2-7	TGTGCCAGCAGCCCGACAGGGGATGGCTACGAGCAGTACTTC	CASSPTGDGYEQYF
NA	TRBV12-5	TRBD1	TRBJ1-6	TGTGCTAGTGGTTCTACAGGGGGCGGTTCACCCCTCCACTTT	CASGSTGGGSPLHF
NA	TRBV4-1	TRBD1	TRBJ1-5	TGCGCCAGCAGCCGCGGGACAGGCCCGTATCAGCCCCAGCATTTT	CASSRGTGPYQPQHF
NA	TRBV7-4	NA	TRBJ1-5	TGTGCCAGCAGCTTAAGCAGGGCTAATCAGCCCCAGCATTTT	CASSLSRANQPQHF
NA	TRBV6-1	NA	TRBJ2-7	TGTGCCAGCATGTGGGGGCCCTACGAGCAGTACTTC	CASMWGPYEQYF
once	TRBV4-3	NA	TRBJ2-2	TGCGCCAGCAGCCAAGGGGTCAGCCAGGGCGGGGAGCTGTTTTTT	CASSQGVSQGGELFF
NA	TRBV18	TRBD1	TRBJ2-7	TGTGCCAGCTCAGACAGGGGGCCGACCTACGAGCAGTACTTC	CASSDRGPTYEQYF
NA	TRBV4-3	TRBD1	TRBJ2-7	TGCGCCAGCAGACGGGACAGGGCCGGCGTGGACGAGCAGTACTTC	CASRRDRAGVDEQYF
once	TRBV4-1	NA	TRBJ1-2	TGCGCCAGCAGCCAGGAAGATACAGGGCGCTATGGCTACACCTTC	CASSQEDTGRYGYTF
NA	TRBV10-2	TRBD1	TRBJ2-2	TGCGCCAGCAGGAGGCAGGGGGCATCGACCGGGGAGCTGTTTTTT	CASRRQGASTGELFF
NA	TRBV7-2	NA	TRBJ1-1	TGTGCCAGCAGCTTATTGAGAGTGAACACTGAAGCTTTCTTT	CASSLLRVNTEAFF
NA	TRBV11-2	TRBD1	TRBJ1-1	TGTGCCAGCAGGCCCCTGAGGGGGCGCGGTAGCACTGAAGCTTTCTTT	CASRPLRGRGSTEAFF
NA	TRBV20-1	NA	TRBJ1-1	TGCAGTGCGGGCGGGGCCCCTGAAGCTTTCTTT	CSAGGAPEAFF
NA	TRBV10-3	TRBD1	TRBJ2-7	TGTGCCATCGGGGACAGGAGTAGCACCTACGAGCAGTACTTC	CAIGDRSSTYEQYF
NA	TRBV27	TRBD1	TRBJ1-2	TGTGCCAGCAGTACGGGACAGCTTCTGAGGTTGGTCACCTTC	CASSTGQLLRLVTF
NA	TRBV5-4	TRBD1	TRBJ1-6	TGTGCCAGCAGCTCCCGGACAGGCGGGAAATCACCCCTCCACTTT	CASSSRTGGKSPLHF
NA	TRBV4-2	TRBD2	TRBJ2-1	TGTGCCAGCAGCCCGGGGACTAGCGGGGGGTACAATGAGCAGTTCTTC	CASSPGTSGGYNEQFF
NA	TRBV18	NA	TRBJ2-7	TGTGCCAGCTCACCCCTTAACACAGGGTTGGGGTACGAGCAGTACTTC	CASSPLNTGLGYEQYF
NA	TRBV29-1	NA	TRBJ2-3	TGCAGCTCTTGGGCGGGGAGCACAGATACGCAGTATTTT	CSSWAGSTDTQYF
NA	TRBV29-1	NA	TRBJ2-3	TGCAGCGTCGGAGAACTTAAAGGACATTCAGTTCGACCAGATACGCAGTATTTT	CSVGELKGHSVRPDTQYF
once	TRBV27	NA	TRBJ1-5	TGTGCCAGCAGTTTAAGACAAAGCAATCAGCCCCAGCATTTT	CASSLRQSNQPQHF
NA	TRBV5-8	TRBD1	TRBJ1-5	TGTGCCAGCAGCTTGGCTGAGAGGACAGGGTCCTTAGGGTCCCAGCATTTT	CASSLAERTGSLGSQHF
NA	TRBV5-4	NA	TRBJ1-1	TGTGCCAGCAGCGGAAACAGGAACTTGAACACTGAAGCTTTCTTT	CASSGNRNLNTEAFF
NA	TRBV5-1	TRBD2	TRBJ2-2	TGCGCCAGCAGCCGCACTAGCGGGGCGGGCGGGGAGCTGTTTTTT	CASSRTSGAGGELFF
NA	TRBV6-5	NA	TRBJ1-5	TGTGCCAGCAGTTACACACCTCAGGGACAGCCCCAGCATTTT	CASSYTPQGQPQHF
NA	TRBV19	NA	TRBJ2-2	TGTGCCAGTAGCTCAGGGGTCGGCGGGGAGCTGTTTTTT	CASSSGVGGELFF
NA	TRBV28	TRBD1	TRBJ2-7	TGTGCCAGCATCCCTTCGACCGGGACAGGGCCCTACGAGCAGTACTTC	CASIPSTGTGPYEQYF
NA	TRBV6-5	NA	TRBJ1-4	TGTGCCAGCAGTTACTCGGGACACGCCAATGAAAAACTGTTTTTT	CASSYSGHANEKLFF
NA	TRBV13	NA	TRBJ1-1	TGTGCCAGCACCCCTTGGGCCTTTGAAGCTTTCTTT	CASTPWAFEAFF
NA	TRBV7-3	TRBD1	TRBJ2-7	TGTGCCAGCAGCTTAATGGGACAGGGGGCTCACGAGCAGTACTTC	CASSLMGQGAHEQYF
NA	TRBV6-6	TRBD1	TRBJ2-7	TGTGCCAGCAGTTACGGCGGACAGGGGGAAGAGCAGTACTTC	CASSYGGQGEEQYF
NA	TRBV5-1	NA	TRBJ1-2	TGCGCCAGCAGCCCGGACAGTAACTATGGCTACACCTTC	CASSPDSNYGYTF
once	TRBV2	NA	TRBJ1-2	TGTGCCAGCCGGACAGTAAAACGCGATGGCTACACCTTC	CASRTVKRDGYTF
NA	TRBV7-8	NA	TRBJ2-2	TGTGCCAGCAGCACTTGGGGGGCCGGGGAGCTGTTTTTT	CASSTWGAGELFF
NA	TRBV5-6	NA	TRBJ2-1	TGTGCCAGCAGCTTGGTACAGTACGATGAGCAGTTCTTC	CASSLVQYDEQFF
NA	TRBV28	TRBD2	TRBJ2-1	TGTGCCAGCAGTTTAGCGCACGTGACTAGCGGCGGGGAGTTCTTC	CASSLAHVTSGGEFF
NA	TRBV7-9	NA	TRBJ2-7	TGTGCCAGCAGCACGAGGACAGTCCCGGGGGAGCAGTACTTC	CASSTRTVPGEQYF
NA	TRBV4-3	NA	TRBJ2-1	TGCGCCAGCAGCCGAAGGGGCCCCAATGAGCAGTTCTTC	CASSRRGPNEQFF
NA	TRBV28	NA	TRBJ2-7	TGTGCCAGCAGTTTCCCCAGGGTAACCTACGAGCAGTACTTC	CASSFPRVTYEQYF
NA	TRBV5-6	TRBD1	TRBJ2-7	TGTGCCAGCAGCTTTCGGGACAGATTTCTTCCCGAGCAGTACTTC	CASSFRDRFLPEQYF
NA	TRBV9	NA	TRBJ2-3	TGTGCCAGCAGCGTATCACCGGAGATCGGTACGCAGTATTTT	CASSVSPEIGTQYF
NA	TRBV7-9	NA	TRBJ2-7	TGTGCCAGCAGCTGGACGGGATCGAGGCTCCTCGAGCAGTACTTC	CASSWTGSRLLEQYF
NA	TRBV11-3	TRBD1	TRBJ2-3	TGTGCCAGCAGCCCCGGGACAGGGGGCTTAGATACGCAGTATTTT	CASSPGTGGLDTQYF
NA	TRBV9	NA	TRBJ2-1	TGTGCCAGCAGCGGCGGGGTGCTCAGCAATGAGCAGTTCTTC	CASSGGVLSNEQFF
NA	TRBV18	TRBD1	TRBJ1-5	TGTGCCAGCTCACCGCCGGGACAGGGCCGCAATCAGCCCCAGCATTTT	CASSPPGQGRNQPQHF
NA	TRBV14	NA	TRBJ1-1	TGTGCCAGCAGCCAAGGGAACAGTGGGAGGGGAGCTTTCTTT	CASSQGNSGRGAFF
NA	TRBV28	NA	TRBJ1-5	TGTGCCAGCAGTGGGGGGGGGTACCCTCAGCCCCAGCATTTT	CASSGGGYPQPQHF
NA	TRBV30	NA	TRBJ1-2	TGTGCCTGGAGTGTGGGGGGGCCTGGCTACACCTTC	CAWSVGGPGYTF